Listed here are 29 T cell receptor beta chains from one sample, sequenced in a study of T cells in localized non-small cell lung cancer. Sequencing used immunoSEQ multiplex PCR; TCRdb keeps in-frame clones, though not all of them. Of tens of thousands of clones in the sample, less than 90% are singletons; the top ten hold around 3%. This specimen consisted of peripheral blood, obtained before any cancer treatment. The receptors were sampled from an older female donor with stage I lung adenocarcinoma.

The J gene is TRBJ1-2, the V gene TRBV6-6; D is unclear. Germline CDR1 is MNHNY and CDR2 is SVGAGI (reference sequence). The CDR3 spans 13 residues. V was cut by 3 bases and J by 3 bases, with 8 bases left in between. The CDR3 nucleotides read TGTGCCAGCAGTTATGAGAGGGACTATGGCTACACCTTC. Translated, it gives CASSYERDYGYTF.

The table lists this clone with a count of one. The gene calls are TRBV6-5 and TRBJ1-5; D gene unclear. The CDR3 totals 13 residues. The V gene lost 6 bases and the J gene lost 3 bases, with 9 bases spanning the gap. Germline V gene sequence: CDR1 MNHEY, CDR2 SVGAGI. The CDR3 DNA follows: TGTGCCAGCAGCCCGGAACTCAATCAGCCCCAGCATTTT. Its translation: CASSPELNQPQHF.

This clone was seen once. The chain combines TRBV13 with TRBJ1-1; no reliable D call. V was shortened by 1 base and J by 7 bases, with 10 bases between the two germline ends. The CDR3 has 13 amino acids. Germline CDR1 PRHDT, CDR2 FYEKMQ (reference sequence). CDR3 loop: CASSLVLWGEAFF. In nucleotides, the CDR3 is TGTGCCAGCAGCTTAGTTTTGTGGGGTGAAGCTTTCTTT.

This clone was detected a few times. The chain couples TRBV30 to TRBJ1-2, with D possibly being TRBD1 (5 bases). Trimming took off 1 base at V and 2 bases at J, with 17 bases between the two ends. The length of the CDR3 is 16 residues. Looked up from germline, CDR1 is GTSNPN and CDR2 is SVGIG (reference sequence). CDR3 region: CAWSDKGPRRNYGYTF. The CDR3 DNA is TGTGCCTGGAGTGACAAGGGACCCCGACGGAACTATGGCTACACCTTC.

V and J are TRBV7-2 and TRBJ2-3, with unresolved D. Trimming stripped 5 bases from V and 2 bases from J, with 8 bases between. The germline V gene encodes CDR1 SGHTA and CDR2 FQGNSA. The CDR3 is 13 amino acids. CDR3 in DNA: TGTGCCAGCAGCCTACAATACACAGATACGCAGTATTTT. Translating it yields CASSLQYTDTQYF.

The chain joins TRBV7-9 to TRBJ2-7, with a possible D match to TRBD2 (5 bases). This CDR3 is 14 amino acids long. V was clipped by 7 bases and J by 2 bases, with 15 bases between them. In germline, CDR1 is SEHNR, CDR2 FQNEAQ (reference sequence). DNA for the CDR3: TGTGCCAGCACCCTCGCCGGGAACACCTACGAGCAGTACTTC. This sequence encodes CASTLAGNTYEQYF.

This chain links TRBV29-1 with TRBJ2-7; TRBD2 is a possible D gene (5 bases). Between the trimmed V and J ends, which lost 6 bases and 4 bases, there was a span of 16 bases. There are 13 residues in the CDR3. CDR1 is SQVTM and CDR2 is ANQGSEA in the germline V gene. In DNA, the CDR3 is TGCAGCGTGGGAAGCGGAAACCGGTACGAGCAGTACTTC. Protein: CSVGSGNRYEQYF.

This chain connects TRBV19 to TRBJ2-1, with 8 bases identical to TRBD2. The germline gives CDR1 LNHDA, CDR2 SQIVND (reference sequence). This CDR3 contains 15 residues. After removal of 5 bases from V and 5 bases from J, the junction contained 8 bases not matched to a gene. CDR3 sequence: CASSPPGGNHNEQFF. In DNA, the CDR3 is TGTGCCAGTAGTCCGCCGGGGGGGAACCACAATGAGCAGTTCTTC.

The chain has TRBV10-3 and TRBJ1-2; D possibly corresponds to TRBD1 (5 bases). The CDR3 runs to 14 residues. Germline V gene sequence: CDR1 ENHRY, CDR2 SYGVKD. With 4 bases removed from V and 2 bases from J, the gap between germline ends came to 11 bases. The CDR3 is CAISGQRGNYGYTF. CDR3 bases: TGTGCCATCAGTGGACAGCGAGGAAACTATGGCTACACCTTC.

The chain carries TRBV5-1 and TRBJ1-1; the D is unclear. The germline V gene has CDR1 SGHRS and CDR2 YFSETQ. This CDR3 is 14 amino acids long. Trimming removed 3 bases at V and 3 bases at J, with 12 bases between. CDR3 nucleotides: TGCGCCAGCAGCTGGAACACCGCGTACACTGAAGCTTTCTTT. Encoded protein: CASSWNTAYTEAFF.

The chain is built from TRBV19 and TRBJ1-2; 7 positions agree with TRBD1. The germline CDR1 and CDR2 sequences are LNHDA and SQIVND (reference sequence). V trimming: 7 bases; J trimming: 0 bases; junction bases outside the gene matches: 5. The CDR3 is 14 amino acids. This chain's CDR3 is CASTTGAANYGYTF. The CDR3 DNA reads as TGTGCCAGTACCACAGGGGCCGCTAACTATGGCTACACCTTC.

This chain uses TRBV25-1 with TRBJ1-5; D perhaps matches TRBD1 (5 bases). The V and J ends lost 11 bases and 0 bases respectively, with 8 bases between them. The CDR3 runs to 12 residues. Looked up from germline, CDR1 is MGHDK and CDR2 is SYGVNS. CDR3 sequence (DNA): TGTGCCCGGGGGGGTAGCAATCAGCCCCAGCATTTT. Protein product: CARGGSNQPQHF.

This chain links TRBV5-8 with TRBJ2-7; D is perhaps TRBD1 (6 bases). The germline V gene encodes CDR1 SGHTS and CDR2 YDEGEE. The V end lost 4 bases, the J end lost 5 bases, and 10 bases lay between the germline ends. The CDR3 contains 12 residues. Written as DNA, the CDR3 is TGTGCCAGCAGCACATACAGGGACGAGCAGTACTTC. Translated, it gives CASSTYRDEQYF.

The chain carries TRBV5-1 and TRBJ1-2; D is perhaps TRBD1 (6 bases). There are 16 residues in the CDR3. The V and J ends lost 2 bases and 0 bases respectively, with 14 bases between them. Germline CDR1 and CDR2: SGHRS and YFSETQ. The CDR3 coding sequence is TGCGCCAGCAGCTTTGGGCAGGACAGACCTAACTATGGCTACACCTTC. This translates into CASSFGQDRPNYGYTF.

This chain joins TRBV19 and TRBJ2-3; 9 nucleotides line up with TRBD2. V gave up 6 bases and J gave up 3 bases; unmatched junction bases: 7. Germline CDR1 LNHDA, CDR2 SQIVND (reference sequence). The CDR3 consists of 15 residues. The DNA for the CDR3 is TGTGCCAGTAGACGACCGGGACTAGCTACAGATACGCAGTATTTT. It specifies CASRRPGLATDTQYF.

The chain couples TRBV7-8 to TRBJ1-5; no clear D gene. The CDR3 sequence is 13 residues long. Deletions cut 2 bases from V and 6 bases from J, with 8 bases between. Germline V gene sequence: CDR1 SGHVS, CDR2 FQNEAQ. CDR3 nucleotide sequence: TGTGCCAGCAGCTTAATGGCGCGTCAGCCCCAGCATTTT. It is translated as CASSLMARQPQHF.

This clone was counted a few times. This chain connects TRBV30 to TRBJ1-5; D gene unclear. The V end was cut by 4 bases, the J end by 6 bases, with 10 bases between. The CDR3 length is 12 residues. The germline V gene has CDR1 GTSNPN and CDR2 SVGIG (reference sequence). CDR3 nucleotides: TGTGCCTGGACCCGGGGAGGTCAGCCCCAGCATTTT. Translating it yields CAWTRGGQPQHF.

This chain links TRBV7-8 with TRBJ1-1, with a possible D match to TRBD1 (5 bases). V lost 5 bases and J 3 bases, leaving 13 bases between the germline ends. This CDR3 comprises 14 residues. Germline CDR1 and CDR2: SGHVS and FQNEAQ. The CDR3 spells CASSRGGVDTEAFF. The DNA of the CDR3 is TGTGCCAGCAGCCGCGGGGGGGTGGACACTGAAGCTTTCTTT.

The chain links TRBV30 to TRBJ2-1; TRBD2 matches 8 bases. With 3 bases clipped from V and 2 bases from J, the junction kept 6 bases outside the gene matches. Germline V gives CDR1 GTSNPN, CDR2 SVGIG (reference sequence). The CDR3 has 15 amino acids. CDR3 sequence reads: CAWSRSGGPYNEQFF. The DNA of the CDR3 is TGTGCCTGGAGCCGCAGCGGGGGTCCCTACAATGAGCAGTTCTTC.

The chain uses TRBV7-9 and TRBJ2-3; 16 bases map to TRBD2. Germline values: CDR1 SEHNR, CDR2 FQNEAQ (reference sequence). The ends lost 11 bases at V and 6 bases at J; junction bases unmatched: 8. The CDR3 consists of 15 residues. Here the CDR3 DNA reads TGTGCCGGAACGCTGGGACTAGCGGGAGGGGATACGCAGTATTTT. It specifies CAGTLGLAGGDTQYF.

The CDR3 nucleotides read TGTGCCAGCCTCCGGGACACCTCCCAAGAGACCCAGTACTTC. It translates to CASLRDTSQETQYF. The V gene is TRBV7-9, the J gene TRBJ2-5, with D maybe TRBD1 (6 bases). Deletions cut 8 bases from V and 1 base from J, with 14 bases between. In germline, CDR1 is SEHNR, CDR2 FQNEAQ (reference sequence). The CDR3 runs 14 residues.

The rearrangement links TRBV5-4 to TRBJ2-1, with D uncertain. This CDR3 has 16 residues. V lost 4 bases and J 4 bases, leaving 18 bases between the germline ends. The germline V gene encodes CDR1 SGHNT and CDR2 YYREEE (reference sequence). The CDR3 region has the DNA TGTGCCAGCAGCCCTGGCGGCAGCGAACAATACAATGAGCAGTTCTTC. Encoded protein: CASSPGGSEQYNEQFF.

The V call is TRBV6-5, the J call TRBJ2-7; D unresolved. The CDR3 extends over 13 amino acids. Germline lookup yields CDR1 MNHEY and CDR2 SVGAGI. V shed 3 bases and J shed 4 bases, with 10 bases lying between them. The DNA for the CDR3 is TGTGCCAGCAGTTATGGTAGTCCTTACGAGCAGTACTTC. Translation: CASSYGSPYEQYF.

The V and J genes are TRBV18 and TRBJ1-2; TRBD1 might be the D (5 bases). V was clipped by 3 bases and J by 5 bases, with 16 bases between them. Germline loops: CDR1 KGHSH, CDR2 LQKENI. This CDR3 spans 15 amino acids. Here the CDR3 DNA reads TGTGCCAGCTCACCGGACCCCTCGACAGAGTATGGCTACACCTTC. The encoded protein is CASSPDPSTEYGYTF.

This rearrangement joins TRBV10-3 to TRBJ2-1; D perhaps matches TRBD1 (6 bases). The CDR3 runs 16 residues. CDR1 is ENHRY and CDR2 is SYGVKD in the germline V gene. V was pared by 0 bases and J by 0 bases, with 9 bases between. CDR3 residues: CAISESVGGSYNEQFF. CDR3 nucleotides: TGTGCCATCAGTGAGTCGGTAGGGGGCTCCTACAATGAGCAGTTCTTC.

The J gene is TRBJ1-2, the V gene TRBV6-6; D perhaps matches TRBD1 (5 bases). With 8 bases removed from V and 8 bases from J, the gap between germline ends came to 15 bases. Germline values: CDR1 MNHNY, CDR2 SVGAGI (reference sequence). CDR3 size: 12 residues. The CDR3 DNA is TGTGCCAGCCACGGCCAGGGTAGGGGCTACACCTTC. It yields the protein CASHGQGRGYTF.

The genes are TRBV6-5 and TRBJ2-1, with D perhaps TRBD2 (6 bases). This CDR3 has 14 amino acids. Germline V CDR1 and CDR2: MNHEY, SVGAGI. Trimming took off 6 bases at V and 0 bases at J, with 9 bases between the two ends. The CDR3 DNA reads TGTGCCAGCAGAATGACTAGCTCCTACAATGAGCAGTTCTTC. Its protein is CASRMTSSYNEQFF.

The chain employs TRBV19 and TRBJ1-2; no definite D call. The CDR3 extends over 12 amino acids. Germline V gives CDR1 LNHDA, CDR2 SQIVND (reference sequence). V was cut by 4 bases and J by 7 bases, with 10 bases left in between. The CDR3 region is CASSNLRVGYTF. CDR3 in DNA: TGTGCCAGTAGTAATCTACGTGTTGGCTACACCTTC.

This clone was seen a single time. This sequence joins TRBV19 and TRBJ1-1; D possibly corresponds to TRBD1 (6 bases). Germline CDR1 reads LNHDA; CDR2 reads SQIVND (reference sequence). The CDR3 is 16 amino acids. V shed 9 bases and J shed 2 bases, with 22 bases lying between them. The CDR3 bases are TGTGCCAGCCAACAACAGGGAGGATTGGGTAACACTGAAGCTTTCTTT. Its translation: CASQQQGGLGNTEAFF.